This entry lists 32 T cell receptor beta chains sequenced from one sample in a study of regulatory T cells in long-lasting Graves disease. Relying on iRepertoire HTBI primers and Arm-PCR of CDR3 regions, the team built TCR beta libraries. TCRdb reprocessed the multiplex PCR reads via MiXCR and lists one record per CDR3 protein. The sample includes around 450,000 distinct CDR3 sequences, roughly 16% of them seen just once. Time point reported: newly diagnosed GD, antithyroid drugs for less than 3 months. Following extraction of RNA from PBMCs, that RNA was used to make the TCR library. The same data also went into a second study, on T cells in Graves' hyperthyroidism and ophthalmopathy.

The sample here was peripheral blood mononuclear cells (PBMCs), taken at new diagnosis, from a patient treated with antithyroid drugs. The receptors stem from a man aged 40-55 years with Graves disease.

J is TRBJ2-1 and V is TRBV19; weak D call: TRBD2 (6 bases). The CDR3 spans 14 residues. Germline V gives CDR1 LNHDA, CDR2 SQIVND (reference sequence). Trimming cost V 9 bases and J 2 bases, with 14 bases left between them. CDR3: CASSGGDPYNEQFF. In DNA, the CDR3 is TGTGCCAGCTCTGGCGGGGACCCCTACAATGAGCAGTTCTTC. The full variable domain, its missing parts supplied by reference TRBV19 and TRBJ2-1, is DGGITQSPKYLFRKEGQNVTLSCEQNLNHDAMYWYRQDPGQGLRLIYYSQIVNDFQKGDIAEGYSVSREKKESFPLTVTSAQKNPTAFYLCASSGGDPYNEQFFGPGTRLTVL.

This clonotype was found a few times. V is TRBV5-4 and J is TRBJ2-7; TRBD2 aligns across 7 bases. CDR1 is SGHNT and CDR2 is YYREEE in the germline V gene (reference sequence). This CDR3 spans 14 amino acids. The J segment lost 5 bases and the V segment lost 4 bases, leaving 9 bases of the junction unmatched. CDR3: CASSPWGRGDEQYF. CDR3 nucleotide sequence: TGTGCCAGCAGCCCCTGGGGGAGGGGAGACGAGCAGTACTTC. The full variable domain, rest sourced from reference TRBV5-4 and TRBJ2-7, is ETGVTQSPTHLIKTRGQQVTLRCSSQSGHNTVSWYQQALGQGPQFIFQYYREEENGRGNFPPRFSGLQFPNYSSELNVNALELDDSALYLCASSPWGRGDEQYFGPGTRLTVT.

This clonotype was seen ten or more times. The chain couples TRBV12-3 or TRBV12-4 to TRBJ2-3; D unresolved. This CDR3 has 14 residues. V was clipped by 1 base and J by 4 bases, with 9 bases between them. CDR3 protein: CASSLDRISDTQYF. The CDR3 bases are TGTGCCAGCAGTTTAGATAGGATTTCAGATACGCAGTATTTT.

This clonotype was observed many times. The chain links TRBV29-1 to TRBJ2-3; 9 positions match TRBD2. V dropped 6 bases and J dropped 4; count of bases not matched to a gene: 8. CDR3 length: 14 residues. CDR1 is SQVTM, CDR2 ANQGSEA, per germline. For the CDR3, the DNA is TGCAGCGTCGAGGCGGGGGGGAAAGCAGATACGCAGTATTTT. Its protein product is CSVEAGGKADTQYF.

This clonotype was recorded a few times. J is TRBJ2-5 and V is TRBV20-1; maybe TRBD1 (6 bases). CDR3 length: 14 amino acids. V lost 0 bases, J lost 4 bases, and 12 bases lay in between. From germline, CDR1 is DFQATT and CDR2 SNEGSKA (reference sequence). The CDR3 DNA follows: TGCAGTGCTAGAGATCGGCGAGGGGGAGAGACCCAGTACTTC. Amino acids: CSARDRRGGETQYF.

The V gene is TRBV28, the J gene TRBJ2-3; 9 bases fit TRBD2. Trimming cost V 6 bases and J 3 bases; bases outside gene matches: 13. In germline, CDR1 is MDHEN, CDR2 SYDVKM. The CDR3 is 17 residues long. For the CDR3, the DNA is TGTGCCAGCAGGGGGTCTGGTAGCGGGAGTCGGACAGATACGCAGTATTTT. This sequence encodes CASRGSGSGSRTDTQYF. The whole variable domain, remainder taken from reference TRBV28 and TRBJ2-3, is DVKVTQSSRYLVKRTGEKVFLECVQDMDHENMFWYRQDPGLGLRLIYFSYDVKMKEKGDIPEGYSVSREKKERFSLILESASTNQTSMYLCASRGSGSGSRTDTQYFGPGTRLTVL.

The chain is built from TRBV28 and TRBJ1-2; 12 nucleotides match TRBD1. The CDR3 consists of 14 residues. CDR1 is MDHEN, CDR2 SYDVKM, per germline. CDR3 nucleotide sequence: TGTGCTGGGGGACAGGGGGCGCGGGGCTATGGCTACACCTTC. Amino acids: CAGGQGARGYGYTF.

The chain is built from TRBV12-3 or TRBV12-4 and TRBJ2-5; a weak D match, TRBD2 (6 bases). This CDR3 is built from 16 residues. Between the trimmed V and J ends, which lost 4 bases and 3 bases, there was a span of 18 bases. CDR3 residues: CASSSPVPGVEETQYF. The CDR3 DNA sequence: TGTGCCAGCAGTTCCCCGGTTCCGGGAGTGGAAGAGACCCAGTACTTC.

In its sample, this clonotype was seen many times. The chain has TRBV28 and TRBJ2-1; 9 bases line up with TRBD2. V was clipped by 7 bases and J by 8 bases; unmatched bases: 6. Germline V gives CDR1 MDHEN, CDR2 SYDVKM. CDR3 size: 13 residues. The CDR3 sequence is CASTVAGADEQFF. CDR3 nucleotides: TGTGCCAGCACCGTAGCGGGGGCGGATGAGCAGTTCTTC. The full variable domain, in which reference TRBV28 and TRBJ2-1 provide the parts outside the CDR3, is DVKVTQSSRYLVKRTGEKVFLECVQDMDHENMFWYRQDPGLGLRLIYFSYDVKMKEKGDIPEGYSVSREKKERFSLILESASTNQTSMYLCASTVAGADEQFFGPGTRLTVL.

This clonotype was observed at least ten times. The gene calls are TRBV5-1 and TRBJ2-7; 13 bases agree with TRBD2. J was trimmed by 6 bases and V by 0 bases; bases with no gene match: 3. The CDR3 consists of 15 residues. Per germline, CDR1 SGHRS and CDR2 YFSETQ. In nucleotides, the CDR3 is TGCGCCAGCAGCTTGGGGGGACTAGCGGGACCCGAGCAGTACTTC. Translating it yields CASSLGGLAGPEQYF.

Ten or more counts support this clonotype. The gene calls are TRBV12-3 or TRBV12-4 and TRBJ1-5; no clear D gene. CDR3 size: 14 residues. V was clipped by 6 bases and J by 1 base, with 10 bases between them. As DNA, the CDR3 is TGTGCCAGCAGCCGTACAAGAAGCAATCAGCCCCAGCATTTT. Protein product: CASSRTRSNQPQHF.

This clonotype was observed a few times. This sequence joins TRBV30 and TRBJ1-1; 8 bases agree with TRBD1. The germline V gene encodes CDR1 GTSNPN and CDR2 SVGIG (reference sequence). The CDR3 is 16 residues long. J gave up 0 bases and V 1 base, and 7 bases lay outside the gene matches. The CDR3 reads CAWSALSGGLNTEAFF. For the CDR3, the DNA is TGTGCCTGGAGTGCACTATCAGGGGGCCTGAACACTGAAGCTTTCTTT.

This clonotype came up many times. The chain couples TRBV20-1 to TRBJ2-1, with 8 bases lining up with TRBD2. CDR3 length equals 15 residues. V gave up 6 bases and J gave up 0 bases; unmatched junction bases: 7. Germline V CDR1 and CDR2: DFQATT, SNEGSKA (reference sequence). CDR3 in DNA: TGCAGTGCCCCGCCTCTAGCGGGCTCCTACAATGAGCAGTTCTTC. Encoded protein: CSAPPLAGSYNEQFF.

This CDR3 reads CASSFGGSQPQHF. DNA of the CDR3: TGTGCCAGCAGTTTCGGGGGCAGTCAGCCCCAGCATTTT. The V and J genes are TRBV12-3 or TRBV12-4 and TRBJ1-5; the D gene is possibly TRBD1 (6 bases). V was shortened by 3 bases and J by 6 bases, with 9 bases between the two germline ends. The CDR3 is 13 amino acids.

The table lists this clonotype with many counts. The chain uses TRBV20-1 and TRBJ2-2; D gene unclear. This CDR3 spans 15 amino acids. Germline V gene data show CDR1 as DFQATT and CDR2 as SNEGSKA (reference sequence). The germline V and J ends were trimmed by 0 bases and 2 bases, with 10 bases remaining between them. The CDR3 nucleotides are TGCAGTGCTAGAGATGGACGCTCCAACACCGGGGAGCTGTTTTTT. This gives the protein CSARDGRSNTGELFF.

This chain connects TRBV6-1 to TRBJ1-2, with TRBD1 matching 7 bases. V lost 4 bases to trimming and J lost 0 bases; unmatched junction nucleotides: 5. The V gene's germline CDR1 is MNHNS and CDR2 SASEGT. This CDR3 has 15 residues. The CDR3 coding sequence is TGTGCCAGCAGTGCCCAGGGGGGCGCTAACTATGGCTACACCTTC. It codes for CASSAQGGANYGYTF.

A few counts support this clonotype. The rearrangement links TRBV29-1 to TRBJ2-7; no reliable D call. Per the germline V gene, CDR1 is SQVTM and CDR2 is ANQGSEA. The V and J ends lost 7 bases and 2 bases respectively, with 12 bases between them. The CDR3 runs 12 residues. The CDR3 bases are TGCAGCGGTACCGGGCCGACCTACGAGCAGTACTTC. Protein product: CSGTGPTYEQYF.

This clonotype turned up a few times. The V and J genes are TRBV19 and TRBJ2-2, with D tentatively TRBD1 (5 bases). Germline values: CDR1 LNHDA, CDR2 SQIVND (reference sequence). The CDR3 length is 12 residues. V lost 4 bases, J lost 6 bases, and 6 bases lay in between. The CDR3 bases are TGTGCCAGTAGTACAGGGTCCGGGGAGCTGTTTTTT. It codes for CASSTGSGELFF.

This clonotype showed up many times. The gene calls are TRBV28 and TRBJ2-1, with 12 bases that match TRBD2. Trimming removed 8 bases from V and 2 bases from J; junction bases left unmatched: 4. This CDR3 has 15 residues. Per the germline V gene, CDR1 is MDHEN and CDR2 is SYDVKM. The DNA for the CDR3 is TGTGCCAGCGAGAGGACTAGCGGGACCTACAATGAGCAGTTCTTC. This encodes CASERTSGTYNEQFF.

The chain joins TRBV29-1 to TRBJ1-3; 10 nucleotides line up with TRBD1. V lost 3 bases and J lost 2; bases outside the gene matches: 1. There are 14 residues in the CDR3. Germline assignment: CDR1 SQVTM and CDR2 ANQGSEA. The CDR3 nucleotides read TGCAGCGTTGATGACAGGGGGCCTGGAAACACCATATATTTT. This codes for CSVDDRGPGNTIYF.

For this clonotype: A much larger clone differs from this one at a single base, so this may be a read error. The chain has TRBV11-1 and TRBJ2-1, with D tentatively TRBD2 (6 bases). The CDR3 spans 15 residues. Trimming took 3 bases from V and 0 from J, leaving 9 bases between them. CDR1 is SGHAT, CDR2 FQDESV, per germline (reference sequence). CDR3 in amino acids: CASSFGRDSYNEQFF. The CDR3 coding sequence is TGTGCCAGCAGCTTTGGGCGGGACTCCTACAATGAGCAGTTCTTC.

This clonotype occurred a few times. J is TRBJ2-7 and V is TRBV10-1, with 11 bases fitting TRBD2. Germline V CDR1 and CDR2: WNHNN, SYGVQD (reference sequence). The CDR3 spans 16 residues. After removal of 10 bases from V and 3 bases from J, the junction contained 14 bases not matched to a gene. CDR3 loop: CAITEPLAGGLYEQYF. CDR3 nucleotide sequence: TGCGCCATCACAGAGCCGCTAGCGGGAGGCCTCTACGAGCAGTACTTC.

This clonotype was seen many times. V usage is TRBV30 and J usage is TRBJ2-1; D unclear. Germline-derived CDR1 and CDR2 are GTSNPN and SVGIG (reference sequence). This CDR3 is built from 13 residues. V lost 0 bases, J lost 7 bases, and 10 bases lay in between. Here the CDR3 DNA reads TGTGCCTGGAGTGTAGGTTCTCAAAATGAGCAGTTCTTC. Amino acid sequence: CAWSVGSQNEQFF.

This clonotype was counted ten times or more. The chain recombines TRBV30 with TRBJ1-1, with unresolved D. V lost 7 bases and J 5 bases, leaving 11 bases between the germline ends. Germline CDR1 is GTSNPN and CDR2 is SVGIG (reference sequence). The CDR3 sequence is 11 residues long. In nucleotides, the CDR3 is TGTGCCTCGGTTCCGGGGACTGAAGCTTTCTTT. Residues: CASVPGTEAFF.

This clonotype was observed a handful of times. The V gene is TRBV6-1, the J gene TRBJ2-7; 7 bases line up with TRBD2. Trimming took 5 bases from V and 0 from J; bases not matched to a gene: 13. Germline-derived CDR1 and CDR2 are MNHNS and SASEGT. This CDR3 is built from 17 residues. Here the CDR3 DNA reads TGTGCCAGCAGTAATGCCCCAACTAGCGCCGTCTCCTACGAGCAGTACTTC. Encoded protein: CASSNAPTSAVSYEQYF.

This clonotype showed up just a few times. Given a much more abundant clone one base away, this may be a read error. V is TRBV27 and J is TRBJ2-1, with 8 nucleotides matching TRBD2. Germline values: CDR1 MNHEY, CDR2 SMNVEV (reference sequence). This CDR3 comprises 16 residues. The CDR3 bases are TGTGCCAGCAGTTTATCTTCGGGAGGGTTCTACAGTGAGCAGTTCTTC. It yields the protein CASSLSSGGFYSEQFF.

V gene TRBV24-1 combines with J gene TRBJ2-2; 10 nucleotides line up with TRBD1. CDR1 is KGHDR and CDR2 is SFDVKD in the germline V gene. This CDR3 is 15 amino acids long. The J segment lost 4 bases and the V segment lost 6 bases, leaving 4 bases of the junction unmatched. The CDR3 nucleotides are TGTGCCACCAGTAAGGGACAGGGGCTCACCGGGGAGCTGTTTTTT. The encoded protein is CATSKGQGLTGELFF.

This clonotype was found a few times. This chain connects TRBV19 to TRBJ2-1, with 7 bases identical to TRBD2. Trimming at V came to 1 base and at J to 5 bases, leaving 2 bases not matched to a gene. The CDR3 spans 14 residues. The germline V gene has CDR1 LNHDA and CDR2 SQIVND (reference sequence). CDR3 region: CASSIGRGNNEQFF. CDR3 DNA sequence: TGTGCCAGTAGTATAGGGCGGGGGAACAATGAGCAGTTCTTC.

The chain combines TRBV6-2 or TRBV6-3 with TRBJ2-7; D gene unclear. Germline V gene sequence: CDR1 MNHEY, CDR2 SVGEGT. Trimming removed 0 bases from V and 2 bases from J, with 11 bases in between. There are 15 residues in the CDR3. CDR3 in amino acids: CASSYSTDPTYEQYF. CDR3 DNA sequence: TGTGCCAGCAGTTACTCCACAGACCCGACCTACGAGCAGTACTTC.

This clonotype was counted many times. The chain is built from TRBV5-5 and TRBJ2-1, with a weak D call TRBD2 (6 bases). This CDR3 is built from 14 residues. The V gene lost 4 bases and the J gene lost 4 bases, with 12 bases spanning the gap. Germline loops: CDR1 SGHKS, CDR2 YYEKEE (reference sequence). The CDR3 protein is CASSAGLLYNEQFF. Here the CDR3 DNA reads TGTGCCAGCAGCGCGGGACTGCTGTACAATGAGCAGTTCTTC.

Ten or more counts support this clonotype. Given the absence of the conserved phenylalanine or tryptophan at the CDR3 end, a read error is likely. V gene TRBV28 combines with J gene TRBJ2-7, with a weak D call TRBD1 (5 bases). Trimming took off 7 bases at V and 5 bases at J, with 12 bases between the two ends. CDR1 is MDHEN and CDR2 is SYDVKM in the germline V gene. The length of the CDR3 is 12 residues. This chain's CDR3 is CASTDKVDEQYS. The CDR3 bases are TGTGCCAGCACGGACAAGGTCGACGAGCAGTACTCC.

Comments on this clonotype: This may stem from a read error, because a much larger clone lies one nucleotide away. The chain couples TRBV5-1 to TRBJ1-2, with unresolved D. The CDR3 consists of 15 residues. The germline V gene has CDR1 SGHRS and CDR2 YFSETQ. Here the CDR3 reads CVSSYRRIADYGYTF. The CDR3 nucleotides read TGCGTCAGCAGCTACAGACGGATTGCCGACTATGGCTACACCTTC. The full variable domain, rest sourced from reference TRBV5-1 and TRBJ1-2, is KAGVTQTPRYLIKTRGQQVTLSCSPISGHRSVSWYQQTPGQGLQFLFEYFSETQRNKGNFPGRFSGRQFSNSRSEMNVSTLELGDSALYLCVSSYRRIADYGYTFGSGTRLTVV.